A single sample gave rise to the 10 T cell receptor beta chains below, sequenced in a study of T cell responses to AZD1222 COVID-19 vaccine. Clones were read by immunoSEQ multiplex PCR, and TCRdb kept only the in-frame ones, dropping some. The sample shows about 100,000 clones, around 90% of them seen only once. This material consisted of peripheral blood, taken on day 0 of AZD1222 vaccination. The source is an adult in good health.

There are a few counts of this clone. This sequence joins TRBV5-6 and TRBJ1-3; D call uncertain. Germline V gives CDR1 SGHDT, CDR2 YYEEEE. V was pared by 2 bases and J by 6 bases, with 12 bases between. This CDR3 spans 14 amino acids. CDR3 region: CASSFLVGSNTIYF. The CDR3 DNA is TGTGCCAGCAGCTTCCTTGTCGGGTCAAACACCATATATTTT.

The chain links TRBV6-5 to TRBJ1-3, with D hard to call. The V end lost 2 bases, the J end lost 4 bases, and 9 bases lay between the germline ends. Germline CDR1 and CDR2: MNHEY and SVGAGI. This CDR3 is 14 amino acids long. In DNA, the CDR3 is TGTGCCAGCAGTTACGATCTTCCCGGAAACACCATATATTTT. It translates to CASSYDLPGNTIYF.

CDR3 region: CASSSRGGTDQPQHF. CDR3 DNA sequence: TGTGCCAGCAGCTCAAGAGGGGGTACGGATCAGCCCCAGCATTTT. The V and J genes are TRBV7-2 and TRBJ1-5; possibly TRBD1 for D (6 bases). Germline CDR1 reads SGHTA; CDR2 reads FQGNSA. The V end lost 4 bases, the J end lost 5 bases, and 15 bases lay between the germline ends. The CDR3 has 15 residues. Looking up the rest from reference TRBV7-2 and TRBJ1-5 gives the full variable domain: GAGVSQSPSNKVTEKGKDVELRCDPISGHTALYWYRQSLGQGLEFLIYFQGNSAPDKSGLPSDRFSAERTGGSVSTLTIQRTQQEDSAVYLCASSSRGGTDQPQHFGDGTRLSIL.

The chain uses TRBV5-4 and TRBJ2-3; 10 positions match TRBD2. The germline V gene has CDR1 SGHNT and CDR2 YYREEE (reference sequence). The CDR3 extends over 16 amino acids. V lost 5 bases to trimming and J lost 5 bases; unmatched junction nucleotides: 11. The CDR3 sequence is CASRPEAGGFGDTQYF. DNA of the CDR3: TGTGCCAGCAGGCCAGAAGCGGGAGGGTTTGGAGATACGCAGTATTTT. The full variable domain, its missing parts supplied by reference TRBV5-4 and TRBJ2-3, is ETGVTQSPTHLIKTRGQQVTLRCSSQSGHNTVSWYQQALGQGPQFIFQYYREEENGRGNFPPRFSGLQFPNYSSELNVNALELDDSALYLCASRPEAGGFGDTQYFGPGTRLTVL.

This chain uses TRBV5-4 with TRBJ2-1, with 7 bases identical to TRBD1. The CDR3 has 15 amino acids. V dropped 6 bases and J dropped 3; count of bases not matched to a gene: 9. Germline V CDR1 and CDR2: SGHNT, YYREEE (reference sequence). The CDR3 region has the DNA TGTGCCAGCACGCCAGGGGGAATGGTCTACAATGAGCAGTTCTTC. Translating it yields CASTPGGMVYNEQFF.

V usage is TRBV27 and J usage is TRBJ2-7; D gene unclear. V lost 5 bases, J lost 2 bases, and 10 bases lay in between. Germline V gene lookup returns CDR1 MNHEY and CDR2 SMNVEV (reference sequence). CDR3 size: 13 residues. The CDR3 reads CASSERPTYEQYF. The CDR3 coding sequence is TGTGCCAGCAGTGAACGGCCTACCTACGAGCAGTACTTC.

This clone was counted once. J is TRBJ2-3 and V is TRBV5-1; D is undetermined. With 0 bases removed from V and 2 bases from J, the gap between germline ends came to 7 bases. There are 14 residues in the CDR3. The germline gives CDR1 SGHRS, CDR2 YFSETQ. CDR3 sequence (DNA): TGCGCCAGCAGCTTGGACAGAAACACAGATACGCAGTATTTT. It translates to CASSLDRNTDTQYF.

The V call is TRBV28, the J call TRBJ1-4; 7 nucleotides align to TRBD1. Germline CDR1 is MDHEN and CDR2 is SYDVKM. The CDR3 covers 14 residues. With V trimmed by 7 bases and J by 10 bases, 12 bases remained unmatched. The CDR3 sequence is CASTLTGEGRKLFF. The CDR3, as DNA: TGTGCCAGCACCTTAACAGGGGAGGGAAGAAAACTGTTTTTT.

This chain uses TRBV6-6 with TRBJ2-4; no definite D call. The CDR3 spans 12 residues. Trimming cost V 6 bases and J 4 bases, with 7 bases left between them. Per germline, CDR1 MNHNY and CDR2 SVGAGI (reference sequence). The CDR3 sequence: CASSPRKNIQYF. The CDR3 nucleotides read TGTGCCAGCAGCCCCCGGAAAAACATTCAGTACTTC.

This rearrangement joins TRBV20-1 to TRBJ1-1, with D hard to call. V shed 6 bases and J shed 7 bases, with 12 bases lying between them. Germline-derived CDR1 and CDR2 are DFQATT and SNEGSKA (reference sequence). CDR3 size: 11 residues. In DNA form, the CDR3 reads TGCAGTGCGGCAAGAGAGAATGAAGCTTTCTTT. Translation: CSAARENEAFF.